The rows below give T cell receptor beta chains drawn from one sample of a study of T cells after somatic rescue of genetic block. Method: immunoSEQ multiplex PCR; TCRdb's copy keeps in-frame clones and lacks some. This sample has 110,000 or so clones; 85% to 95% occur once, and the top ten carry about 1.5%. The sequencing input was peripheral blood mononuclear cells (PBMCs). The receptors were sampled from a woman between 18 and 29 years old. Each CDR3 is given with its conserved first and last residue. D genes are given only for firm matches. Size values are once, few and many counts, or a class for expanded clones, and some rows have none.

J gene | clone size | V gene | D gene | CDR3 protein | CDR3 DNA
TRBJ1-4 | . | TRBV6-6 | . | CASSYGRGTREKLFF | TGTGCCAGCAGTTACGGTAGGGGTACGCGTGAAAAACTGTTTTTT
TRBJ1-1 | . | TRBV7-2 | TRBD1 | CASKPYGTGGRREAFF | TGTGCCAGCAAACCCTACGGGACAGGGGGCCGCCGGGAAGCTTTCTTT
TRBJ2-3 | . | TRBV4-1 | . | CASSQTVREVPDTQYF | TGCGCCAGCAGCCAAACTGTCAGGGAGGTTCCAGATACGCAGTATTTT
TRBJ1-1 | . | TRBV11-2 | TRBD1 | CASRRPGQYNTEAFF | TGTGCCAGCAGGAGGCCGGGACAGTACAACACTGAAGCTTTCTTT
TRBJ2-3 | . | TRBV30 | TRBD2 | CAWKAGGGDTQYF | TGTGCCTGGAAGGCCGGGGGGGGAGATACGCAGTATTTT
TRBJ1-1 | once | TRBV4-3 | TRBD1 | CASSRITGGPEAFF | TGCGCCAGCAGCCGAATAACAGGGGGCCCTGAAGCTTTCTTT
TRBJ1-2 | once | TRBV4-3 | . | CAGSQARTAYGYTF | TGCGCCGGCAGCCAAGCAAGGACAGCTTATGGCTACACCTTC
TRBJ2-7 | . | TRBV20-1 | . | CSAHQGVQQYF | TGCAGTGCCCACCAGGGAGTACAGCAGTACTTC
TRBJ2-2 | . | TRBV29-1 | TRBD1 | CSVATGRNTGELFF | TGCAGCGTGGCGACAGGGAGGAACACCGGGGAGCTGTTTTTT
TRBJ1-2 | . | TRBV19 | . | CASSSPLLAGAEGYTF | TGTGCCAGTAGTTCACCTCTACTAGCCGGGGCAGAGGGCTACACCTTC
TRBJ2-7 | . | TRBV14 | . | CASSQDTGQYF | TGTGCCAGCAGCCAAGACACAGGGCAGTACTTC
TRBJ2-3 | . | TRBV19 | TRBD1 | CASSIVTGWGTDTQYF | TGTGCCAGTAGTATAGTGACAGGGTGGGGAACAGATACGCAGTATTTT
TRBJ2-7 | . | TRBV9 | . | CASSVEGSSYEQYF | TGTGCCAGCAGCGTAGAGGGTAGCTCCTACGAGCAGTACTTC
TRBJ1-2 | . | TRBV21-1 | . | CASSCGSQGSWGYTF | TGTGCCAGCAGCTGCGGGAGTCAGGGGAGCTGGGGCTACACCTTC
TRBJ2-1 | . | TRBV6-5 | TRBD1 | CASSHRGLAEQFF | TGTGCCAGCAGTCACAGGGGGCTCGCTGAGCAGTTCTTC
TRBJ2-5 | . | TRBV7-3 | TRBD2 | CASSFLGPSGVRETQYF | TGTGCCAGCAGCTTTTTAGGACCGAGCGGGGTTCGGGAGACCCAGTACTTC
TRBJ2-1 | . | TRBV4-1 | . | CASSPVGLDEQFF | TGCGCCAGCAGCCCCGTGGGGCTCGATGAGCAGTTCTTC
TRBJ1-1 | . | TRBV5-4 | TRBD1 | CASSFAQGDTEAFF | TGTGCCAGCAGCTTCGCCCAGGGGGACACTGAAGCTTTCTTT
TRBJ2-7 | . | TRBV6-6 | . | CASSYTGYEQYF | TGTGCCAGCAGTTACACCGGTTACGAGCAGTACTTC
TRBJ2-3 | . | TRBV29-1 | . | CSVGSRFTNTQYF | TGCAGCGTTGGATCCAGGTTTACAAATACGCAGTATTTT
TRBJ1-2 | . | TRBV12-5 | . | CASGLALTGRDGYTF | TGTGCTAGTGGTTTGGCCCTTACAGGGAGGGATGGCTACACCTTC
TRBJ1-2 | . | TRBV30 | . | CAWSANTETYGYTF | TGTGCCTGGAGTGCGAACACAGAGACCTATGGCTACACCTTC
TRBJ2-7 | . | TRBV28 | . | CASTSNQEVSEQYF | TGTGCCAGCACTTCCAACCAGGAGGTGAGCGAGCAGTACTTC
TRBJ2-1 | . | TRBV19 | . | CASSIVFEPRNEQFF | TGTGCCAGTAGTATCGTCTTCGAACCAAGGAATGAGCAGTTCTTC
TRBJ1-1 | . | TRBV6-5 | . | CASSYSPGGTEAFF | TGTGCCAGCAGTTACTCGCCCGGGGGCACTGAAGCTTTCTTT
TRBJ1-2 | . | TRBV19 | . | CASSIDEANYGYTF | TGTGCCAGTAGTATAGATGAGGCTAACTATGGCTACACCTTC
TRBJ2-6 | . | TRBV7-3 | TRBD1 | CASSLGTASGANVLTF | TGTGCCAGCAGCCTCGGGACAGCCTCTGGGGCCAACGTCCTGACTTTC
TRBJ2-7 | . | TRBV10-3 | . | CAISESSGGYEQYF | TGTGCCATCAGTGAGTCCTCGGGCGGGTACGAGCAGTACTTC
TRBJ2-2 | . | TRBV19 | TRBD1 | CASRDRGAGELFF | TGTGCCAGTAGGGACAGGGGAGCCGGGGAGCTGTTTTTT
TRBJ1-4 | . | TRBV7-2 | TRBD1 | CASSLVLMTGNEKLFF | TGTGCCAGCAGCTTAGTTTTAATGACAGGGAATGAAAAACTGTTTTTT
TRBJ2-3 | . | TRBV4-1 | TRBD2 | CASSQDGPSGGMQYF | TGCGCCAGCAGCCAAGATGGGCCTAGCGGGGGTATGCAGTATTTT
TRBJ1-1 | . | TRBV13 | TRBD1 | CATGGQGTEAFF | TGTGCCACAGGGGGGCAAGGCACTGAAGCTTTCTTT
TRBJ1-2 | . | TRBV7-9 | TRBD1 | CASSLSGGDDGYTF | TGTGCCAGCAGCTTGTCAGGGGGCGATGACGGCTACACCTTC
TRBJ2-7 | . | TRBV7-2 | . | CASSWLKSGIPYEQYF | TGTGCCAGCAGCTGGCTTAAATCCGGGATCCCCTACGAGCAGTACTTC
TRBJ2-7 | . | TRBV5-4 | . | CASSLGIPGTFTYEQYF | TGTGCCAGCAGCTTGGGTATTCCCGGGACTTTTACCTACGAGCAGTACTTC
TRBJ2-2 | . | TRBV5-4 | . | CASSTGNTGELFF | TGTGCCAGCAGTACAGGGAACACCGGGGAGCTGTTTTTT
TRBJ2-3 | . | TRBV6-6 | . | CASTLMYTQYF | TGTGCCAGCACACTTATGTATACGCAGTATTTT
TRBJ1-4 | . | TRBV7-2 | . | CASQAGIANEKLFF | TGTGCCAGCCAGGCGGGGATCGCTAATGAAAAACTGTTTTTT
TRBJ1-1 | . | TRBV10-3 | TRBD1 | CAIRTQGFMNTEAFF | TGTGCCATCAGAACACAGGGGTTCATGAACACTGAAGCTTTCTTT
TRBJ1-1 | . | TRBV27 | . | CASNRAVNTEAFF | TGTGCCAGCAACAGGGCGGTGAACACTGAAGCTTTCTTT
TRBJ1-3 | . | TRBV6-5 | . | CASSYSAFTGNTIYF | TGTGCCAGCAGTTACTCCGCCTTTACTGGAAACACCATATATTTT
TRBJ2-1 | once | TRBV9 | TRBD2 | CASSVGGGYNEQFF | TGTGCCAGCAGCGTCGGCGGGGGTTACAATGAGCAGTTCTTC
TRBJ1-5 | . | TRBV7-2 | . | CASSLNRDQPQHF | TGTGCCAGCAGCTTAAATCGGGATCAGCCCCAGCATTTT
TRBJ2-2 | once | TRBV11-2 | . | CASSLDRGGELFF | TGTGCCAGCAGCTTAGATCGGGGCGGGGAGCTGTTTTTT
TRBJ2-1 | . | TRBV28 | TRBD2 | CASSSSSGGDNEQFF | TGTGCCAGCAGTTCGTCTAGCGGGGGGGATAATGAGCAGTTCTTC
TRBJ1-2 | . | TRBV6-5 | . | CASSSKAAWGYTF | TGTGCCAGCAGTTCTAAGGCGGCTTGGGGCTACACCTTC
TRBJ1-2 | . | TRBV13 | TRBD1 | CASSLSWDRGRLDYGYTF | TGTGCCAGCAGCCTATCGTGGGACAGGGGGCGGTTGGACTATGGCTACACCTTC
TRBJ1-6 | . | TRBV30 | . | CAWSSVDRNNSPLHF | TGTGCCTGGAGTTCTGTCGACAGAAATAATTCACCCCTCCACTTT
TRBJ2-2 | . | TRBV9 | . | CASSVGTANTGELFF | TGTGCCAGCAGCGTAGGGACAGCGAACACCGGGGAGCTGTTTTTT
TRBJ2-3 | . | TRBV5-6 | TRBD2 | CASSLLAGEGRTDTQYF | TGTGCCAGCAGCTTACTAGCGGGGGAGGGTAGGACAGATACGCAGTATTTT
TRBJ2-3 | . | TRBV19 | . | CASSVTGGTDTQYF | TGTGCCAGTAGCGTAACGGGGGGCACAGATACGCAGTATTTT
TRBJ1-2 | . | TRBV28 | . | CASSLTIQTSYGYTF | TGTGCCAGCAGTTTGACGATTCAGACAAGCTATGGCTACACCTTC
TRBJ1-5 | once | TRBV2 | . | CATGYTGTLQPQHF | TGTGCCACCGGATATACGGGGACCCTACAGCCCCAGCATTTT